This T cell receptor (beta chain) appears in the sequencing data of a study of T cells after yellow fever vaccination (dated by TCRdb to about 2019). Looking at the study overall: Libraries from fractions with low cell numbers were prepared with the SMART-Seq v4 Ultra Low Input RNA kit. To follow T-cell clones before and after both primary and booster YFV17D yellow fever vaccination, bulk TCR alpha and beta repertoires underwent longitudinal sequencing. Two healthy male donors, one aged 18 to 29 and one aged 30 to 40 years, made up the cohort. Blood was collected at multiple timepoints before and after primary and secondary immunization, and bulk PBMC replicates and cell subsets were isolated. Here is what the overall study found, with its caveats: Compared with the primary T-cell response, the secondary T-cell response was faster but weaker, reaching its peak on day 5 rather than on day 15. A small share of clonotypes was detected in both CD4 and CD8 compartments, with the overlap likely arising from convergent recombination. Most clones expanded after primary vaccination were re-detected after the booster (almost 98% of CD4 and around 86% of CD8), suggesting broad memory maintenance. Because the study included only two donors, the extent to which the findings can be generalized is limited. Computational filtering was needed because FACS-sorted repertoires could contain abundant contaminating clonotypes from the bulk population.

This clonotype has ten or more counts. Its antigen remains unidentified. Per-nucleotide qualities are absent, and no much larger clonotype sits a single base away. TCRdb shows the sequencer as Illumina NovaSeq 6000. TCR cDNA was made using 5'RACE template switching, a step that added a universal primer site and unique molecular identifiers. Priming for cDNA synthesis came from both the TCR alpha and TCR beta constant segments. Library amplification used two PCR steps, and the second PCR step added sample barcodes and sequencing adapters. Sequencing of the libraries was done on either Illumina HiSeq 2500 (2x100 bp) or NovaSeq (2x150 bp). For the original study's pipeline: MIGEC was used to demultiplex reads and collapse the reads into UMI consensus sequences, and MiXCR was used for V(D)J alignment. Using edgeR on replicate PBMC samples, clonotypes were called vaccine-responding if FDR was below 0.01 and the log2 fold change was above 5 up to day 15. Each bulk clonotype received a CD4 or CD8 identity based on whether the sequenced CD4 or CD8 repertoire contained that clonotype at higher abundance. TCRdb cleaned the public reads at Q25 with fastp, built clones with MiXCR and kept in-frame beta chains. Every CDR3 protein is listed once, alongside the most common genes and DNA of its rows. It is TCRdb's table, rather than the study itself, that gives the V and J calls and clone size. This sample has some 320,000 distinct CDR3 sequences in its table, and 3.5% to 4.5% of those were observed once. The ten largest account for just under 20% of the sample.

Explained via the paper, the treatment or condition label denotes: live attenuated yellow fever vaccine strain. At every blood-draw timepoint, two biological replicates of bulk PBMCs were collected. A standard Ficoll-Paque protocol was used to isolate PBMCs from peripheral blood. RNA was extracted with TriZol from bulk PBMCs, CD4 and CD8 fractions, and dextramer-positive and dextramer-negative fractions. The sample in question was PBMCs, obtained 15 days after the yellow fever booster vaccination. This sequence was found in a man between 18 and 29 years old who received the YFV17D yellow fever vaccine.

The DNA is as follows: TGTGCCAGCAGCCCCCACAGGTACTCCTACGAGCAGTACTTC. Its protein reads: CASSPHRYSYEQYF. This receptor chain uses TRBV7-6 and TRBJ2-7; TRBD1 is a weak D gene call, 5 bases matching. The CDR3 spans 14 residues, from the cysteine through the phenylalanine. Of all the DNA, just the CDR3 is kept, 42 bases in frame from base 1. The germline V gene encodes CDR1 SGHVS and CDR2 FNYEAQ. V loses 5 bases, J loses 0 bases, and the germline ends lie 11 bases apart. Outside the CDR3, residues come from the reference TRBV7-6 and TRBJ2-7 proteins, so the full variable domain is: GAGVSQSPRYKVTKRGQDVALRCDPISGHVSLYWYRQALGQGPEFLTYFNYEAQQDKSGLPNDRFSAERPEGSISTLTIQRTEQRDSAMYRCASSPHRYSYEQYFGPGTRLTVT.